This TCR beta chain comes out of a study of prognosis after radiotherapy for stage I lung cancer. Study context: Medical inoperability was the status assigned to all non-small cell lung cancer patients. The tumor diagnosis was squamous cell carcinoma for several patients and adenocarcinoma for approximately 11.

Amplification of TCR beta CDR3 from genomic DNA used two-round multiplex PCR. The use of primers specific to each TRBV and TRBJ gene characterized first-round PCR. As the PCR entered its second round, universal primers were used. Each CDR3 protein gets one entry after TCRdb re-called the multiplex PCR reads with MiXCR. The sample has around 20,000 distinct CDR3 sequences, about 40% seen once. As to this clonotype: Its antigen is as yet unknown. An end of the junction differs from the germline gene, which may be a read error.

Per germline, CDR1 DFQATT and CDR2 SNEGSKA (reference sequence). The CDR3 is made up of 15 amino acids. Study findings and constraints: In the expanded TCR clones, tumor specificity was not determined.

The V gene is TRBV20-1, the J gene TRBJ1-5; D uncertain. This receptor was identified in a donor over 45 with non-small cell lung cancer. The sequences come from PBMCs, collected before or after stereotactic body radiation therapy (not recorded which). CDR3 sequence reads: CSARDIGWAGQPQHF. DNA of the CDR3: TGTAGTGCTAGAGATATTGGGTGGGCCGGTCAGCCCCAGCATTTT.